These T cell receptor beta chains were read from a single sample in a study of blood T cell repertoires in COVID-19. Libraries were prepared by immunoSEQ multiplex PCR; TCRdb keeps only in-frame clonotypes and omits some of them. The data show 250,000 or so clones, 89% seen once. Material: peripheral blood. These receptors all stem from a middle-aged woman who had recovered from COVID-19. CDR3s include the opening cysteine and the closing phenylalanine or tryptophan. Each record gives: CDR3 length, J gene, V gene, D gene, clone size, CDR3 protein, CDR3 DNA. The D gene is left open where the match is weak. Size is omitted from some rows. Given values are once, few, many or a class for expanded clones.

cdr3_length: 13; j_call: TRBJ1-5; v_call: TRBV6-5; d_call: .; clone_size: .; cdr3_aa: CASLRGNNQPQHF; cdr3_nt: TGTGCCAGCCTCCGGGGTAACAATCAGCCCCAGCATTTT
cdr3_length: 11; j_call: TRBJ1-2; v_call: TRBV9; d_call: .; clone_size: .; cdr3_aa: CASRMGLGYTF; cdr3_nt: TGTGCCAGCAGAATGGGGCTTGGCTACACCTTC
cdr3_length: 14; j_call: TRBJ2-3; v_call: TRBV11-3; d_call: .; clone_size: .; cdr3_aa: CASSPMRSTDTQYF; cdr3_nt: TGTGCCAGCAGCCCCATGCGATCCACAGATACGCAGTATTTT
cdr3_length: 14; j_call: TRBJ1-1; v_call: TRBV2; d_call: .; clone_size: .; cdr3_aa: CASIKTGGGTEAFF; cdr3_nt: TGTGCCAGCATCAAGACAGGAGGTGGGACTGAAGCTTTCTTT
cdr3_length: 15; j_call: TRBJ1-5; v_call: TRBV27; d_call: TRBD1; clone_size: .; cdr3_aa: CASSSDRGLGQPQHF; cdr3_nt: TGTGCCAGCAGTTCGGACAGGGGATTAGGGCAGCCCCAGCATTTT
cdr3_length: 16; j_call: TRBJ2-3; v_call: TRBV2; d_call: TRBD2; clone_size: .; cdr3_aa: CASSEGTSGDTDTQYF; cdr3_nt: TGTGCCAGCAGTGAAGGGACTAGCGGAGACACAGATACGCAGTATTTT
cdr3_length: 14; j_call: TRBJ1-5; v_call: TRBV2; d_call: .; clone_size: .; cdr3_aa: CASSEARGNQPQHF; cdr3_nt: TGTGCCAGCAGTGAAGCCCGGGGAAATCAGCCCCAGCATTTT
cdr3_length: 16; j_call: TRBJ2-1; v_call: TRBV6-1; d_call: TRBD2; clone_size: .; cdr3_aa: CASSDSGGPTYNEQFF; cdr3_nt: TGTGCCAGCAGTGATAGCGGGGGGCCGACTTACAATGAGCAGTTCTTC
cdr3_length: 11; j_call: TRBJ1-2; v_call: TRBV20-1; d_call: TRBD1; clone_size: once; cdr3_aa: CSADTGDFSTF; cdr3_nt: TGCAGTGCCGATACAGGGGATTTCAGCACCTTC
cdr3_length: 14; j_call: TRBJ1-4; v_call: TRBV6-1; d_call: .; clone_size: .; cdr3_aa: CATLGRVANEKLFF; cdr3_nt: TGTGCCACCCTAGGTCGAGTAGCTAATGAAAAACTGTTTTTT
cdr3_length: 13; j_call: TRBJ2-1; v_call: TRBV5-4; d_call: .; clone_size: .; cdr3_aa: CASSQISYNEQFF; cdr3_nt: TGTGCCAGCAGCCAAATCTCCTACAATGAGCAGTTCTTC
cdr3_length: 15; j_call: TRBJ2-2; v_call: TRBV4-3; d_call: TRBD2; clone_size: .; cdr3_aa: CASRVGLAATGELFF; cdr3_nt: TGCGCCAGCAGGGTCGGACTAGCGGCCACCGGGGAGCTGTTTTTT
cdr3_length: 15; j_call: TRBJ2-2; v_call: TRBV9; d_call: .; clone_size: few; cdr3_aa: CASSVVAAPTGELFF; cdr3_nt: TGTGCCAGCAGCGTAGTTGCGGCGCCCACCGGGGAGCTGTTTTTT
cdr3_length: 12; j_call: TRBJ1-1; v_call: TRBV3-1/TRBV3-2; d_call: .; clone_size: .; cdr3_aa: CASSSWNTEAFF; cdr3_nt: TGTGCCAGCAGTTCCTGGAACACTGAAGCTTTCTTT
cdr3_length: 15; j_call: TRBJ1-2; v_call: TRBV19; d_call: TRBD1; clone_size: .; cdr3_aa: CASAPEETGAYGYTF; cdr3_nt: TGTGCCAGCGCTCCGGAAGAAACAGGGGCATATGGCTACACCTTC
cdr3_length: 14; j_call: TRBJ1-2; v_call: TRBV9; d_call: TRBD1; clone_size: .; cdr3_aa: CASSFYLGGRGYTF; cdr3_nt: TGTGCCAGCAGTTTCTATTTAGGGGGCAGAGGCTACACCTTC
cdr3_length: 15; j_call: TRBJ2-3; v_call: TRBV9; d_call: .; clone_size: .; cdr3_aa: CASSVTQGPGNTQYF; cdr3_nt: TGTGCCAGCAGCGTGACACAGGGACCAGGTAATACGCAGTATTTT